The 15 T cell receptor beta chains below were found in one sample sequenced in a study of T cells after yellow fever vaccination. TCRdb re-derived calls from the 5' RACE reads in MiXCR, one entry per CDR3 protein. Among about 250,000 distinct CDR3 sequences listed, approximately 3.6% were seen once. The material was PBMCs, obtained 15 days after the yellow fever booster vaccination. The source of these receptors is a man aged 18 to 29 who received the YFV17D yellow fever vaccine.

About this clonotype: A much larger clone lies one base from this, so it may be a read error. V usage is TRBV28 and J usage is TRBJ1-1; TRBD1 aligns across 8 bases. The J segment lost 3 bases and the V segment lost 5 bases, leaving 8 bases of the junction unmatched. Per the germline V gene, CDR1 is MDHEN and CDR2 is SYDVKM. The CDR3 totals 15 residues. DNA for the CDR3: TGTGCCAGCAGTCCTGCGGACAGGGCGTACACTGAAGCTTTCTTT. Translating it yields CASSPADRAYTEAFF.

The rearrangement links TRBV12-3 or TRBV12-4 to TRBJ2-7; D gene uncertain. V gave up 5 bases and J gave up 2 bases, with 13 bases separating them. This CDR3 comprises 14 residues. The CDR3 spells CASSTGLLAYEQYF. CDR3 coding DNA: TGTGCCAGCAGTACGGGCCTCCTAGCCTACGAGCAGTACTTC.

This clonotype was picked up many times. The gene calls are TRBV12-3 or TRBV12-4 and TRBJ1-1; D is uncertain. Trimming took off 2 bases at V and 7 bases at J, with 11 bases between the two ends. The CDR3 consists of 13 residues. The CDR3 is CASSLRSGYEAFF. The CDR3 DNA follows: TGTGCCAGCAGTTTAAGGTCGGGGTATGAAGCTTTCTTT.

This clonotype was picked up many times. This CDR3 is CAIRGTEGTGELFF. CDR3 nucleotide sequence: TGTGCCATCAGAGGGACGGAGGGGACCGGGGAGCTGTTTTTT. The rearrangement uses TRBV10-3 and TRBJ2-2, with D possibly being TRBD2 (6 bases). CDR3 length: 14 residues. V dropped 6 bases and J dropped 5 bases, with 13 bases sitting between them. CDR1 ENHRY and CDR2 SYGVKD come from the germline V gene.

This clonotype was recorded at least ten times. The chain employs TRBV7-2 and TRBJ1-5; tentatively, D is TRBD1 (5 bases). CDR1 SGHTA and CDR2 FQGNSA come from the germline V gene. Deletions cut 3 bases from V and 5 bases from J, with 11 bases between. The CDR3 extends over 14 amino acids. For the CDR3, the DNA is TGTGCCAGCAGCTTTGAGCAGGGCTATCAGCCCCAGCATTTT. Its translation: CASSFEQGYQPQHF. Together with reference TRBV7-2 and TRBJ1-5, the CDR3 gives the full variable domain: GAGVSQSPSNKVTEKGKDVELRCDPISGHTALYWYRQSLGQGLEFLIYFQGNSAPDKSGLPSDRFSAERTGGSVSTLTIQRTQQEDSAVYLCASSFEQGYQPQHFGDGTRLSIL.

The table lists this clonotype with many counts. V gene TRBV5-4 combines with J gene TRBJ2-2, with 9 bases aligning to TRBD1. The CDR3 spans 16 residues. In germline, CDR1 is SGHNT, CDR2 YYREEE (reference sequence). The V and J ends lost 0 bases and 3 bases, in that order; junction bases with no gene match: 3. CDR3 in DNA: TGTGCCAGCAGCTTGGGGGGACAGGGCGACACCGGGGAGCTGTTTTTT. Amino acid sequence: CASSLGGQGDTGELFF. Variable domain in full (rest from reference TRBV5-4 and TRBJ2-2): ETGVTQSPTHLIKTRGQQVTLRCSSQSGHNTVSWYQQALGQGPQFIFQYYREEENGRGNFPPRFSGLQFPNYSSELNVNALELDDSALYLCASSLGGQGDTGELFFGEGSRLTVL.

In this sample, this clonotype turned up a few times. The chain recombines TRBV12-3 or TRBV12-4 with TRBJ2-7, with D perhaps TRBD1 (6 bases). The CDR3 covers 15 residues. Deletions cut 4 bases from V and 6 bases from J, with 19 bases between. The CDR3 here is CASSYAGAVRSEQYF. In DNA form, the CDR3 reads TGTGCCAGCAGTTATGCAGGGGCCGTCAGAAGCGAGCAGTACTTC.

This clonotype appeared many times. V and J are TRBV6-1 and TRBJ2-7, with TRBD1 matching over 7 bases. CDR1 is MNHNS and CDR2 is SASEGT in the germline V gene. V trimming: 8 bases; J trimming: 5 bases; junction bases outside the gene matches: 6. This CDR3 region has 12 residues. The CDR3: CASLLQGNEQYF. Here the CDR3 DNA reads TGTGCCAGCCTCCTACAGGGGAACGAGCAGTACTTC.

This clonotype was detected ten times or more. The CDR3 here is CASSSAASNTEAFF. The CDR3 DNA sequence: TGCGCCAGCAGCTCGGCGGCATCGAACACTGAAGCTTTCTTT. The chain joins TRBV5-1 to TRBJ1-1, with D hard to call. Per the germline V gene, CDR1 is SGHRS and CDR2 is YFSETQ. The V and J ends lost 3 bases and 1 base respectively, with 10 bases between them. The CDR3 totals 14 residues. Using reference TRBV5-1 and TRBJ1-1 for the parts outside the CDR3, the full variable domain is KAGVTQTPRYLIKTRGQQVTLSCSPISGHRSVSWYQQTPGQGLQFLFEYFSETQRNKGNFPGRFSGRQFSNSRSEMNVSTLELGDSALYLCASSSAASNTEAFFGQGTRLTVV.

This clonotype showed up many times. V usage is TRBV4-3 and J usage is TRBJ2-5; D uncertain. Germline CDR1 LGHNA, CDR2 YSLEER. V was clipped by 2 bases and J by 2 bases, with 9 bases between them. The CDR3 has 14 residues. The CDR3 protein is CASSQNPRQETQYF. The CDR3 DNA reads as TGCGCCAGCAGCCAAAACCCCAGGCAAGAGACCCAGTACTTC.

This clonotype was seen at least ten times. The rearrangement joins TRBV15 to TRBJ2-5; 7 nucleotides agree with TRBD1. V gave up 4 bases and J gave up 4 bases; unmatched junction bases: 6. The CDR3 length is 14 residues. Germline values: CDR1 LNHNV, CDR2 YYDKDF (reference sequence). The CDR3 region has the DNA TGTGCCACCAGCACCTACAGGGGTGGAGAGACCCAGTACTTC. Residues: CATSTYRGGETQYF.

This clonotype appeared many times. The rearrangement joins TRBV5-4 to TRBJ1-1, with a tentative D call TRBD1 (6 bases). V was shortened by 4 bases and J by 4 bases, with 17 bases between the two germline ends. The CDR3 spans 15 residues. Germline CDR1 and CDR2: SGHNT and YYREEE (reference sequence). The CDR3 loop is CASSPSTGRFTEAFF. DNA for the CDR3: TGTGCCAGCAGCCCGAGTACAGGGAGGTTCACTGAAGCTTTCTTT.

This clonotype was seen repeatedly, ten times or more. The chain joins TRBV12-3 or TRBV12-4 to TRBJ2-3; the D gene is possibly TRBD2 (7 bases). Trimming cost V 6 bases and J 5 bases, with 21 bases left between them. The CDR3 runs 16 residues. DNA of the CDR3: TGTGCCAGCAGCCCTGGGGGGGGCCCGTCGCGAGATACGCAGTATTTT. Encoded protein: CASSPGGGPSRDTQYF.

The sample holds many counts of this clonotype. The chain uses TRBV7-9 and TRBJ2-3, with 9 bases that match TRBD1. CDR1 is SEHNR and CDR2 is FQNEAQ in the germline V gene (reference sequence). CDR3 length: 17 amino acids. After removal of 5 bases from V and 2 bases from J, the junction contained 11 bases not matched to a gene. Here the CDR3 reads CASSPLGTGILTDTQYF. CDR3 bases: TGTGCCAGCAGCCCCCTAGGGACAGGGATACTCACAGATACGCAGTATTTT.

Ten or more counts support this clonotype. The chain carries TRBV11-2 and TRBJ2-1; 8 bases agree with TRBD2. Trimming at V came to 1 base and at J to 2 bases, leaving 4 bases not matched to a gene. This CDR3 has 16 residues. Germline V lookup: CDR1 SGHAT, CDR2 FQNNGV. The CDR3 bases are TGTGCCAGCAGCTTAGTAGTCGGGGGGGCCTACAATGAGCAGTTCTTC. Translation gives CASSLVVGGAYNEQFF.